This TCR beta chain appears in the sequencing data of a study of human T cells and chemical hapten exposure. Study in general: Upper-back patches of 0.01% DPC were read at 6 days.

The time point: pre-sensitization, week 0. Treatment: therapeutic diphenylcyclopropenone sensitization with weekly scalp DPC. Phlebotomy was performed prior to application of every patch test. Before extraction, the whole blood was not fractionated, and total RNA was taken from it. TCRdb recomputed calls from the RACE reads with MiXCR, one row per CDR3 protein. The sample gives 350,000 to 450,000 distinct CDR3 sequences, about 5.1% of which show up once; 2.5% to 3% is in the top ten. CDR3 size: 11 residues. Between the trimmed V and J ends, which lost 3 bases and 6 bases, there was a span of 4 bases. The V gene's germline CDR1 is KGHDR and CDR2 SFDVKD.

V gene TRBV24-1 combines with J gene TRBJ1-2; D not resolved. The TCR was taken from a woman in her forties or fifties with alopecia areata. Some clones in this sample may be carry-over from other donors' samples. Sequenced material: whole blood, taken in connection with sensitization to the hapten diphenylcyclopropenone (DPC). DNA for the CDR3: TGTGCCACCAGTGATGGGGATGGCTACACCTTC. Its protein is CATSDGDGYTF.